This record covers a single T cell receptor (beta chain). Just one base apart from a much larger clone, this may be a read error. Other DNA sequences in the same sample also yield this CDR3. These data come from a study of metastatic and nonmetastatic thyroid tumors. This CDR3 spans 13 amino acids. The entire patient cohort was treatment-naive prior to thyroid surgery. Using MiXCR, TCRdb re-called clones from the PCR reads. The profile shows 11,000 to 15,000 clones, approximately 24% of them singletons. Sequencing was performed on tumor tissue. The TCR was taken from a female donor with papillary thyroid cancer or a benign thyroid nodule (not recorded which). Some clones in this sample may be carry-over from other donors' samples. This chain uses TRBV12-3 or TRBV12-4 with TRBJ2-3; D remains unclear. The CDR3 coding sequence is TGTGCCAGCAGCTTCAGAGGCACAGATACGCAATATTTT. This codes for CASSFRGTDTQYF.